These 4 T cell receptor beta chains originate from one sample sequenced in a study of CD4 T cells in relation to SARS-CoV-2 and coronaviruses. These TCRs' antigens remain unknown. Profiling relied on immunoSEQ multiplex PCR, and the TCRdb table lists in-frame clones only, not all of them. The profile shows about 41,000 clones, approximately 81% of them singletons. The sequenced material came from naive CD4+ T cells from PBMCs, cultured in vitro. The subset: naive CD4+ T cells isolated by negative enrichment. The receptors stem from an adult with COVID-19.

This chain uses TRBV5-4 with TRBJ2-7; possible D gene TRBD1, 5 bases. Germline lookup yields CDR1 SGHNT and CDR2 YYREEE (reference sequence). Trimming took 6 bases from V and 6 from J, leaving 25 bases between them. The CDR3 sequence is 16 residues long. CDR3 in amino acids: CASTANHPDISGEQYF. In nucleotides, the CDR3 is TGTGCCAGCACCGCAAACCATCCGGACATCTCGGGCGAGCAGTACTTC.

The chain combines TRBV5-4 with TRBJ2-7; D may be TRBD2 (6 bases). Between the trimmed V and J ends, which lost 4 bases and 6 bases, there was a span of 14 bases. The CDR3 contains 13 residues. The germline CDR1 and CDR2 sequences are SGHNT and YYREEE (reference sequence). The CDR3 DNA is TGTGCCAGCAGCCTGACTAGAGAGGGCGAGCAGTACTTC. Its translation: CASSLTREGEQYF.

CDR3 nucleotides: TGCGCCAGCAGCTTGGGCGCCTTGGGAGTCCACGAGCAGTACTTC. It codes for CASSLGALGVHEQYF. The chain combines TRBV5-1 with TRBJ2-7; D perhaps matches TRBD2 (5 bases). Germline V gene lookup returns CDR1 SGHRS and CDR2 YFSETQ. V shed 0 bases and J shed 5 bases, with 15 bases lying between them. The CDR3 has 15 residues. Looking up the rest from reference TRBV5-1 and TRBJ2-7 gives the full variable domain: KAGVTQTPRYLIKTRGQQVTLSCSPISGHRSVSWYQQTPGQGLQFLFEYFSETQRNKGNFPGRFSGRQFSNSRSEMNVSTLELGDSALYLCASSLGALGVHEQYFGPGTRLTVT.

This clone was seen only once. V gene TRBV10-3 combines with J gene TRBJ2-7; 13 nucleotides align to TRBD2. V lost 7 bases to trimming and J lost 5 bases; unmatched junction nucleotides: 5. This CDR3 is built from 14 residues. The germline CDR1 and CDR2 sequences are ENHRY and SYGVKD. The CDR3 region has the DNA TGTGCCATCACCGCAGGACTAGCGGGAGACGAGCAGTACTTC. Translated: CAITAGLAGDEQYF.